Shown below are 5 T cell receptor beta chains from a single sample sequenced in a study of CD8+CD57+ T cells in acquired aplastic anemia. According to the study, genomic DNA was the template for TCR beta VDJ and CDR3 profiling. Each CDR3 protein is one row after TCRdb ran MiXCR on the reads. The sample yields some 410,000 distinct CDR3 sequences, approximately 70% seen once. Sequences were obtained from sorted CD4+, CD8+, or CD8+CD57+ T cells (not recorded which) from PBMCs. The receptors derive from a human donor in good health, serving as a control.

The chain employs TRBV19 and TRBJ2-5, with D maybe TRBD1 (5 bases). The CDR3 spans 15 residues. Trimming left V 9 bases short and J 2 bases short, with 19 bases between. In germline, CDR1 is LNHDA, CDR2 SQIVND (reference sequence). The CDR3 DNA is TGTGCCAGCAGCCCTCATGGGGCAGCACAAGAGACCCAGTACTTC. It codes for CASSPHGAAQETQYF.

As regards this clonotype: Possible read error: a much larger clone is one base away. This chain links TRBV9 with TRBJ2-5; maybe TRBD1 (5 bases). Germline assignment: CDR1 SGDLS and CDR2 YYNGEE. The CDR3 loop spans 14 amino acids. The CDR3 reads CASSFDDRQEAQYF. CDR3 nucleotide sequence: TGTGCCAGCAGTTTCGATGACAGACAAGAGGCCCAGTACTTC.

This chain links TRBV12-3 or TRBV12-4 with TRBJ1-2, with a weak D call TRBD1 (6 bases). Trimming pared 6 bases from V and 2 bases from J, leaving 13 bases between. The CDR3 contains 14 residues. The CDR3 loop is CASSTPDRNYGYTF. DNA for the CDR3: TGTGCCAGCAGCACGCCCGACAGGAACTATGGCTACACCTTC.

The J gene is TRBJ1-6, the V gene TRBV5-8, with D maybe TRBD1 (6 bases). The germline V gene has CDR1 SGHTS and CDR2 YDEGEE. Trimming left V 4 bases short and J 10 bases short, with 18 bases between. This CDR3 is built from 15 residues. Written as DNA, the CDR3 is TGTGCCAGCAGCCGTGGACAGCGGGATTTATCACCCCTCCACTTT. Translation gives CASSRGQRDLSPLHF.

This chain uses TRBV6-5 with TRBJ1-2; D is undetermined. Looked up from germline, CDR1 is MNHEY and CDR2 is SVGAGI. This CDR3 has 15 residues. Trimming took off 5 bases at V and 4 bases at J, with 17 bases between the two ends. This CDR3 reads CASSRSTLNTYGYTF. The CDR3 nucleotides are TGTGCCAGCAGTCGCTCGACATTAAATACCTATGGCTACACCTTC.